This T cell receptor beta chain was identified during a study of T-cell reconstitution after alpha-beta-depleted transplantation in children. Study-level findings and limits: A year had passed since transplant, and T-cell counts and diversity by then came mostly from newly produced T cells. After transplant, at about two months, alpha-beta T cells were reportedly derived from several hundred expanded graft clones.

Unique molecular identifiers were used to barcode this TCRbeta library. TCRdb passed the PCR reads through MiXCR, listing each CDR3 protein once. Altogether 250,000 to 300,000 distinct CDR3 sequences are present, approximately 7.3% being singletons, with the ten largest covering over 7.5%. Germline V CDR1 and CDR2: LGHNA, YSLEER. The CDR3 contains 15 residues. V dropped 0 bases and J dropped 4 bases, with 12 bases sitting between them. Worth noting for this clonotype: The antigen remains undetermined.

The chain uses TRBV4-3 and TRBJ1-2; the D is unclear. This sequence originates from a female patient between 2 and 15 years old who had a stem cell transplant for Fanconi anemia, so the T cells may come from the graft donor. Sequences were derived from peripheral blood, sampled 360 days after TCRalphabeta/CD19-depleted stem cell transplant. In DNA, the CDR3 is TGCGCCAGCAGCCAAGAACCCGCAGTATCCTATGGCTACACCTTC. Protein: CASSQEPAVSYGYTF.